The clone carrying this T cell receptor beta chain was found many times. Its target is unknown. TCRbeta library preparation incorporated unique molecular identifiers. TCRdb redid the calling of the PCR reads with MiXCR, one entry per CDR3 protein. The data contain about 70,000 distinct CDR3 sequences, approximately 10% of them singletons. The sample comes from a study of T-cell reconstitution after alpha-beta-depleted transplantation in children. Overall study results and limits: Among T cells one year after transplant, newly produced cells accounted for most counts and diversity. Alpha-beta T cells present about two months after transplant were reported to originate from several hundred expanded graft clones.

Trimming left V 0 bases short and J 8 bases short, with 13 bases between. Germline V gene lookup returns CDR1 MNHEY and CDR2 SVGAGI. This CDR3 has 14 amino acids. V and J are TRBV6-5 and TRBJ1-2; perhaps TRBD1 as D (5 bases). This clonotype was sampled from a boy younger than 18 with acute myeloid leukemia, due to receive a stem cell transplant. The input for sequencing was PBMCs, taken before TCRalphabeta/CD19-depleted stem cell transplant. The CDR3 loop is CASSYSLPQGGYTF. CDR3 coding DNA: TGTGCCAGCAGTTACTCGTTGCCCCAGGGAGGCTACACCTTC.